Below, one TCR beta chain is given with its context. Time point described: blood 4 weeks post-SBRT, at nephrectomy. Treatment specified: 15 Gy SBRT to primary tumor, nephrectomy 4 weeks later. Nephrectomy followed 15 Gy stereotactic body radiation by 4 weeks. Blood was sampled at baseline, 2 weeks and 4 weeks after SBRT. The data were obtained in a study of radiation and T cells in renal cell carcinoma. Libraries were prepared by immunoSEQ multiplex PCR; TCRdb keeps only in-frame clonotypes and omits some of them. The sample records around 100,000 clones, around 80% being singletons. This CDR3 comprises 16 residues.

The receptor was isolated from a man aged 60-69 years with renal cell carcinoma. This material consisted of blood, taken from a patient whose treatment included radiotherapy and nephrectomy. The V call is TRBV21-1, the J call TRBJ2-2; the table's D call TRBD1 went unverified against the DNA. TRBV21-1 is a pseudogene locus. The DNA for the CDR3 is TGTGCCAGCAGCGCTCCCCCTGACAGGGGCGGCGGGGAGCTGTTTTTT. The encoded protein is CASSAPPDRGGGELFF.